This T cell receptor beta chain was sequenced for a study of identical twins. To note about this clonotype: Its antigen is not known.

Germline CDR1 is SEHNR and CDR2 is FQNEAQ (reference sequence). V was trimmed by 3 bases and J by 3 bases, leaving 6 bases between them. CDR3 length: 12 amino acids. In TCRdb, the 5' RACE reads were re-called with MiXCR into one record per CDR3 protein. Altogether around 1.7 million distinct CDR3 sequences are present, about 31% being singletons, with the ten largest covering around 0.3%. Healthy Caucasian donors formed the entire cohort. Study results and caveats: Among out-of-frame alpha sequences shared by twins, low generation probability occurred in excess. Twins' excess sharing was less marked for out-of-frame beta sequences. Cross-sectional statistical analysis, not tracking of the same donors, underpinned the conclusions.

This receptor was identified in a newborn girl in good health. Sequenced input: cord blood. The chain recombines TRBV7-9 with TRBJ2-7; no clear D gene. In DNA form, the CDR3 reads TGTGCCAGCAGCTTTAGCAACTACGAGCAGTACTTC. Protein sequence: CASSFSNYEQYF. The full variable domain, its missing parts supplied by reference TRBV7-9 and TRBJ2-7, is DTGVSQNPRHKITKRGQNVTFRCDPISEHNRLYWYRQTLGQGPEFLTYFQNEAQLEKSRLLSDRFSAERPKGSFSTLEIQRTEQGDSAMYLCASSFSNYEQYFGPGTRLTVT.